This is a list of T cell receptor beta chains from one sample in a study of OX40 agonist ivuxolimab in advanced cancers. TCRdb's table, derived via immunoSEQ multiplex PCR, lists solely in-frame clones and lacks some. The sample holds 49,000 or so clones; roughly 90% are singletons and the top ten take roughly 12%. The sample here was CD4+ or CD8+ T cells sorted from blood, taken in a trial of the OX40 agonist ivuxolimab. These receptors all come from an adult with an advanced solid tumor such as melanoma, head and neck, liver or kidney cancer. Each CDR3 is given with its conserved first and last residue. D genes are given only for firm matches. Clone sizes are given selectively: once, few, many, or a class where the clone is expanded.

J | D | size | V | DNA | CDR3
TRBJ1-3 | NA | NA | TRBV7-6 | TGTGCCAGCAGCACAAGAGAGTCCGGAAACACCATATATTTT | CASSTRESGNTIYF
TRBJ2-4 | TRBD1 | NA | TRBV11-2 | TGTGCCAGCAGCTTATACAGGGGGCTGAAAAACATTCAGTACTTC | CASSLYRGLKNIQYF
TRBJ1-1 | TRBD1 | NA | TRBV4-2 | TGTGCCAGCAGCGTCCCCGGGACAGGGACGGCTTTCTTT | CASSVPGTGTAFF
TRBJ2-7 | TRBD1 | NA | TRBV6-5 | TGTGCCATCAGGAAGACAGGGGACGTTGACGAGCAGTACTTC | CAIRKTGDVDEQYF
TRBJ2-7 | NA | NA | TRBV10-3 | TGTGCCATCAGTGATAGTGGAGGGCTGAACTACGAGCAGTACTTC | CAISDSGGLNYEQYF
TRBJ1-1 | NA | NA | TRBV6-5 | TGTGCCAGCAGTTATAAGGCGAACACTGAAGCTTTCTTT | CASSYKANTEAFF
TRBJ2-3 | NA | NA | TRBV11-1 | TGTGCCAGCAGCTTAGTCGTGAGGGGCACAGATACGCAGTATTTT | CASSLVVRGTDTQYF
TRBJ2-2 | TRBD1 | NA | TRBV9 | TGTGCCAGCAGCGTAATGGGACAGGGGGACCTTGGATCCGGGGAGCTGTTTTTT | CASSVMGQGDLGSGELFF
TRBJ2-1 | NA | NA | TRBV4-3 | TGCGCCAGCAGCCAAGTAGCGTCCAATGAGCAGTTCTTC | CASSQVASNEQFF
TRBJ2-7 | TRBD1 | NA | TRBV13 | TGTGCCAGCAGCGGACAGGGGAACTACGAGCAGTACTTC | CASSGQGNYEQYF
TRBJ1-5 | NA | few | TRBV20-1 | TGCAGTGCTGGGTTTGGTCAGCCCCAGCATTTT | CSAGFGQPQHF
TRBJ2-2 | TRBD2 | NA | TRBV2 | TGTGCCAGCAGTGGAGCGGGAGCGATGAACACCGGGGAGCTGTTTTTT | CASSGAGAMNTGELFF
TRBJ2-1 | NA | NA | TRBV25-1 | TGTGCCAGCAGTGACCTCCCCCCCTGGCCGGGCTCCTACAATGAGCAGTTCTTC | CASSDLPPWPGSYNEQFF
TRBJ2-3 | NA | NA | TRBV5-4 | TGTGCCAGCAGCTTGGCCATATCGGATACGCAGTATTTT | CASSLAISDTQYF
TRBJ1-2 | TRBD1 | NA | TRBV9 | TGTGCCAGCAGCGTAGTCCGACAGGGTCGCAACTATGGCTACACCTTC | CASSVVRQGRNYGYTF
TRBJ2-7 | NA | NA | TRBV7-9 | TGTGCCAGCAGCTTAGCGCAGGGACACCCCTACGAGCAGTACTTC | CASSLAQGHPYEQYF
TRBJ2-7 | TRBD1 | NA | TRBV25-1 | TGTGCCAGCAGTGATTTAGTAGGACAGGGATCCTACGAGCAGTACTTC | CASSDLVGQGSYEQYF
TRBJ1-1 | TRBD1 | once | TRBV4-2 | TGTGCCAGCAGCCAAAGTGGCAGGGGGCTTCTTTACACTGAAGCTTTCTTT | CASSQSGRGLLYTEAFF
TRBJ2-3 | TRBD2 | few | TRBV12-5 | TGTGCTAGTGTAGTCGGGGGGGCGGCGGATACGCAGTATTTT | CASVVGGAADTQYF
TRBJ1-4 | NA | NA | TRBV5-5 | TGTGCCAGCAGCACGGGGACTGTAAATGAAAAACTGTTTTTT | CASSTGTVNEKLFF
TRBJ2-7 | TRBD1 | NA | TRBV9 | TGTGCCAGCAGCGTAGGACAGGGATTTGCCTACGAGCAGTACTTC | CASSVGQGFAYEQYF
TRBJ1-1 | NA | NA | TRBV6-5 | TGTGCCAGCAGTCTAACCGGGACACGACCTGAAGCTTTCTTT | CASSLTGTRPEAFF
TRBJ2-7 | NA | NA | TRBV7-8 | TGTGCCAGCAGCTCTGGCTTATCCGAGCAGTACTTC | CASSSGLSEQYF
TRBJ1-2 | NA | NA | TRBV19 | TGTGCCAGTAGTATAGGGATTGGAGGGGCCTATGGCTACACCTTC | CASSIGIGGAYGYTF
TRBJ2-1 | TRBD2 | NA | TRBV9 | TGTGCCAGCAGCGGGACTAGCGGTGAGCAGTTCTTC | CASSGTSGEQFF
TRBJ1-6 | NA | NA | TRBV27 | TGTGCCAGCAGCTTGAATAGCCCGGACTCCCTGATTTCACCCCTCCACTTT | CASSLNSPDSLISPLHF
TRBJ2-7 | TRBD2 | NA | TRBV10-3 | TGTGCCATCAGTGGGATGAGCGGGGGGGCGGACGAGCAGTACTTC | CAISGMSGGADEQYF
TRBJ2-2 | NA | NA | TRBV7-9 | TGTGCCAGCAGTTCTATCGGGACGGACCCCTATAGAGAGCTGTTTTTT | CASSSIGTDPYRELFF
TRBJ1-2 | NA | NA | TRBV5-5 | TGTGCCAGCAGCCCGGACAGTGGAGGCTATGGCTACACCTTC | CASSPDSGGYGYTF
TRBJ1-1 | NA | NA | TRBV30 | TGTGCCTGGAACCCCCCTCCCACTGAAGCTTTCTTT | CAWNPPPTEAFF
TRBJ2-1 | NA | once | TRBV15 | TGTGCCACCAGTGTAACGATAATTTACGAGCAGTTCTTC | CATSVTIIYEQFF
TRBJ1-3 | NA | few | TRBV28 | TGTGCCAGCAGTTTAGGCGGCGGCTCTGGAAACACCATATATTTT | CASSLGGGSGNTIYF
TRBJ2-7 | TRBD2 | NA | TRBV11-3 | TGTGCCAGCAGCTCCCGGGGGGGCTACTCCTACGAGCAGTACTTC | CASSSRGGYSYEQYF